This TCR beta chain derives from a study of coeliac disease. Whole-study findings and limits: TRB repertoires were largely private, with most amino acid sequences found in only one sample.

This CDR3 contains 16 residues. In germline, CDR1 is SGDLS, CDR2 YYNGEE. Trimming took 0 bases from V and 1 from J; bases not matched to a gene: 4. Profiled with immunoSEQ multiplex PCR; TCRdb holds only in-frame clones, not every one. The table shows some 8,900 clones, with approximately 67% occurring only once. As regards this clone: Its cognate antigen is unknown.

The source material was lamina propria lymphocytes from the gut. V usage is TRBV9 and J usage is TRBJ2-3; TRBD2 agrees at 8 bases. The TCR was taken from a woman aged 55 to 70 with celiac disease. Here the CDR3 reads CASSVVGSGGTDTQYF. CDR3 bases: TGTGCCAGCAGCGTAGTAGGTAGCGGGGGCACAGATACGCAGTATTTT.